One sample yielded the 23 T cell receptor beta chains listed below, sequenced in a study of technical replicates of blood from several donors. Sequencing was performed with immunoSEQ multiplex PCR; in TCRdb, only in-frame clones are kept and a portion is missing. The repertoire holds almost 70,000 clones, with approximately 88% as singletons. The source material was PBMCs. The receptor source for this set is a human donor in good health. Some clones in this sample may be carry-over from other donors' samples.

This chain joins TRBV10-3 and TRBJ2-2; possibly TRBD1 for D (5 bases). From germline, CDR1 is ENHRY and CDR2 SYGVKD. Deletions cut 5 bases from V and 2 bases from J, with 9 bases between. There are 14 residues in the CDR3. CDR3 region: CAISPRVNTGELFF. For the CDR3, the DNA is TGTGCCATCAGTCCCAGGGTAAACACCGGGGAGCTGTTTTTT.

The V and J genes are TRBV9 and TRBJ2-3, with D perhaps matching TRBD2 (6 bases). The CDR3 consists of 14 residues. CDR1 is SGDLS, CDR2 YYNGEE, per germline. Trimming shortened V by 3 bases and J by 4 bases, and 12 bases separated the two germline ends. CDR3 in DNA: TGTGCCAGCAGCGCCCGACTAGGAGCAGATACGCAGTATTTT. Amino acids: CASSARLGADTQYF.

The V gene is TRBV10-3, the J gene TRBJ2-2; 14 positions agree with TRBD2. V lost 0 bases to trimming and J lost 0 bases; unmatched junction nucleotides: 0. The CDR3 is 18 residues long. From germline, CDR1 is ENHRY and CDR2 SYGVKD. CDR3 residues: CAISESGLAGANTGELFF. Here the CDR3 DNA reads TGTGCCATCAGTGAGTCGGGACTAGCGGGAGCGAACACCGGGGAGCTGTTTTTT.

The rearrangement joins TRBV19 to TRBJ1-5; D is perhaps TRBD1 (6 bases). Germline V gives CDR1 LNHDA, CDR2 SQIVND (reference sequence). This CDR3 contains 18 residues. Trimming pared 7 bases from V and 0 bases from J, leaving 22 bases between. CDR3 sequence reads: CASMRGGRAIDSNQPQHF. The CDR3 DNA reads as TGTGCCAGTATGAGGGGGGGCAGGGCTATAGATAGCAATCAGCCCCAGCATTTT.

The gene calls are TRBV12-5 and TRBJ2-1; 12 positions agree with TRBD2. From germline, CDR1 is LGHNT and CDR2 FRNRAP. The length of the CDR3 is 15 residues. V shed 6 bases, J shed 4 bases, and the junction held 4 bases outside the gene matches. Written as DNA, the CDR3 is TGTGCTAGTGGCTCCGGACTAGCGGGGTACAATGAGCAGTTCTTC. Its protein is CASGSGLAGYNEQFF.

The rearrangement joins TRBV6-5 to TRBJ2-3, with 12 nucleotides matching TRBD2. Germline lookup yields CDR1 MNHEY and CDR2 SVGAGI. J was trimmed by 6 bases and V by 6 bases; bases with no gene match: 4. The CDR3 contains 14 residues. The CDR3 sequence is CASRPLAGGDTQYF. Here the CDR3 DNA reads TGTGCCAGCAGGCCTCTAGCGGGGGGGGATACGCAGTATTTT.

The CDR3 is CAWSRGARGNTIYF. The CDR3 DNA reads TGTGCCTGGAGTCGGGGGGCGAGAGGAAACACCATATATTTT. This rearrangement joins TRBV30 to TRBJ1-3; a possible D gene is TRBD1 (6 bases). The CDR3 has 14 amino acids. Germline loops: CDR1 GTSNPN, CDR2 SVGIG (reference sequence). V lost 2 bases, J lost 4 bases, and 12 bases lay in between. Using reference TRBV30 and TRBJ1-3 for the parts outside the CDR3, the full variable domain is SQTIHQWPATLVQPVGSPLSLECTVEGTSNPNLYWYRQAAGRGLQLLFYSVGIGQISSEVPQNLSASRPQDRQFILSSKKLLLSDSGFYLCAWSRGARGNTIYFGEGSWLTVV.

This chain joins TRBV7-2 and TRBJ1-1; maybe TRBD1 (6 bases). The V end was cut by 6 bases, the J end by 2 bases, with 13 bases between. The CDR3 contains 14 residues. Germline CDR1 and CDR2: SGHTA and FQGNSA. CDR3 sequence: CASSSGGSNTEAFF. CDR3 DNA: TGTGCCAGCAGTTCGGGGGGCAGTAACACTGAAGCTTTCTTT.

The chain combines TRBV7-2 with TRBJ2-1; D perhaps matches TRBD2 (5 bases). This CDR3 contains 16 residues. Germline V gene lookup returns CDR1 SGHTA and CDR2 FQGNSA. The V end was cut by 4 bases, the J end by 2 bases, with 15 bases between. The CDR3 here is CASSYWAGLAYNEQFF. The CDR3 DNA sequence: TGTGCCAGCAGCTACTGGGCGGGCTTAGCCTACAATGAGCAGTTCTTC.

This rearrangement joins TRBV7-9 to TRBJ1-2; 12 bases align to TRBD1. Germline CDR1 reads SEHNR; CDR2 reads FQNEAQ (reference sequence). The CDR3 covers 15 residues. V shed 3 bases, J shed 7 bases, and the junction held 6 bases outside the gene matches. CDR3 protein: CASSFPGQGAIGYTF. Written as DNA, the CDR3 is TGTGCCAGCAGCTTTCCGGGACAGGGGGCAATTGGCTACACCTTC.

This clone was seen just once. The chain is built from TRBV2 and TRBJ2-7; TRBD1 matches at 11 bases. The CDR3 loop spans 13 amino acids. Germline values: CDR1 SNHLY, CDR2 FYNNEI. With 6 bases clipped from V and 4 bases from J, the junction kept 2 bases outside the gene matches. The DNA of the CDR3 is TGTGCCAGCAGCGGACAGGGGGCTTACGAGCAGTACTTC. Protein: CASSGQGAYEQYF. The full variable domain, completed using reference TRBV2 and TRBJ2-7, is EPEVTQTPSHQVTQMGQEVILRCVPISNHLYFYWYRQILGQKVEFLVSFYNNEISEKSEIFDDQFSVERPDGSNFTLKIRSTKLEDSAMYFCASSGQGAYEQYFGPGTRLTVT.

V usage is TRBV11-2 and J usage is TRBJ2-7; D may be TRBD2 (6 bases). The germline V and J ends were trimmed by 1 base and 3 bases, with 10 bases remaining between them. Germline V gene lookup returns CDR1 SGHAT and CDR2 FQNNGV. This CDR3 contains 14 residues. CDR3 in amino acids: CASSLGGTLYEQYF. The CDR3 DNA is TGTGCCAGCAGCTTAGGCGGGACTCTCTACGAGCAGTACTTC.

V gene TRBV6-1 combines with J gene TRBJ1-2, with a weak D call TRBD1 (6 bases). V was trimmed by 0 bases and J by 5 bases, leaving 13 bases between them. The CDR3 extends over 15 amino acids. CDR1 is MNHNS, CDR2 SASEGT, per germline. CDR3 sequence: CASSEAAGVQYGYTF. The CDR3 region has the DNA TGTGCCAGCAGTGAAGCGGCAGGGGTTCAGTATGGCTACACCTTC.

This clone is a singleton in its sample. The chain is built from TRBV18 and TRBJ1-4; D uncertain. CDR1 KGHSH and CDR2 LQKENI come from the germline V gene. The CDR3 sequence is 13 residues long. V shed 2 bases and J shed 9 bases, with 10 bases lying between them. The CDR3 DNA is TGTGCCAGCTCACCAGAGGGCAGACAAAAACTGTTTTTT. It specifies CASSPEGRQKLFF. Supplemented by reference TRBV18 and TRBJ1-4, the full variable domain reads NAGVMQNPRHLVRRRGQEARLRCSPMKGHSHVYWYRQLPEEGLKFMVYLQKENIIDESGMPKERFSAEFPKEGPSILRIQQVVRGDSAAYFCASSPEGRQKLFFGSGTQLSVL.

The rearrangement uses TRBV5-3 and TRBJ1-1; D possibly corresponds to TRBD1 (6 bases). TRBV5-3 is identified as an open reading frame with a role that is uncertain. V shed 3 bases and J shed 1 base, with 13 bases lying between them. This CDR3 is built from 15 residues. CDR3 protein: CARSSTGLENTEAFF. CDR3 DNA: TGTGCCAGAAGCTCAACAGGGCTCGAGAACACTGAAGCTTTCTTT.

This clone has more than one count but fewer than ten. This chain uses TRBV10-3 with TRBJ1-2; possibly TRBD1 for D (6 bases). There are 15 residues in the CDR3. Trimming left V 2 bases short and J 6 bases short, with 16 bases between. The V gene's germline CDR1 is ENHRY and CDR2 SYGVKD. CDR3 protein: CAISEASTGSNGYTF. Written as DNA, the CDR3 is TGTGCCATCAGTGAGGCATCAACAGGGAGCAATGGCTACACCTTC.

The chain carries TRBV4-3 and TRBJ2-5; TRBD2 aligns across 10 bases. The CDR3 loop spans 19 amino acids. Losses at the gene ends were 0 bases for V and 5 bases for J; bases not matched to a gene: 15. Germline CDR1 is LGHNA and CDR2 is YSLEER. This chain's CDR3 is CASSQEGMASGSLRETQYF. CDR3 nucleotide sequence: TGCGCCAGCAGCCAAGAAGGCATGGCTAGCGGGAGTTTGAGGGAGACCCAGTACTTC.

The chain couples TRBV11-2 to TRBJ2-5; 9 bases are a match to TRBD2. V was pared by 3 bases and J by 1 base, with 6 bases of the junction left unmatched. Germline V lookup: CDR1 SGHAT, CDR2 FQNNGV. CDR3 length equals 16 residues. The CDR3 DNA follows: TGTGCCAGCAGCTTTAGCGGGAGTCCGGCCCAAGAGACCCAGTACTTC. This translates into CASSFSGSPAQETQYF.

This clone was counted a few times. V gene TRBV30 combines with J gene TRBJ2-1; TRBD2 aligns across 7 bases. After removal of 1 base from V and 8 bases from J, the junction contained 8 bases not matched to a gene. The germline CDR1 and CDR2 sequences are GTSNPN and SVGIG (reference sequence). The CDR3 covers 14 residues. The CDR3 sequence is CAWSGGGSEYEQFF. The CDR3 coding sequence is TGTGCCTGGAGTGGTGGCGGGAGTGAGTATGAGCAGTTCTTC.

The genes are TRBV6-1 and TRBJ2-5; D remains unclear. Germline CDR1 MNHNS, CDR2 SASEGT. V lost 7 bases, J lost 5 bases, and 17 bases lay in between. The CDR3 spans 14 residues. The CDR3 reads CASNPSPNGETQYF. CDR3 DNA: TGTGCCAGCAACCCGAGCCCAAACGGGGAGACCCAGTACTTC.

The rearrangement joins TRBV27 to TRBJ2-6, with 8 bases lining up with TRBD2. Germline CDR1 and CDR2: MNHEY and SMNVEV (reference sequence). The CDR3 has 17 amino acids. With 6 bases clipped from V and 0 bases from J, the junction kept 7 bases outside the gene matches. The CDR3 reads CASRPRGGASGANVLTF. In DNA, the CDR3 is TGTGCCAGCAGACCTCGGGGGGGGGCCTCTGGGGCCAACGTCCTGACTTTC.

The V gene is TRBV4-1, the J gene TRBJ2-7; no firm D call. With 0 bases removed from V and 0 bases from J, the gap between germline ends came to 12 bases. CDR3 length equals 16 residues. Germline loops: CDR1 MGHRA, CDR2 YSYEKL. CDR3 protein: CASSQDWPGISYEQYF. As DNA, the CDR3 is TGCGCCAGCAGCCAAGACTGGCCAGGAATCTCCTACGAGCAGTACTTC.

This chain uses TRBV18 with TRBJ2-3; the match to TRBD2 covers 7 bases. Trimming removed 5 bases from V and 8 bases from J; junction bases left unmatched: 13. CDR3 length equals 15 residues. Germline CDR1 is KGHSH and CDR2 is LQKENI. CDR3 DNA: TGTGCCAGCTCAGCACAAGGCTCGACGGGGGGTACGCAGTATTTT. Amino acid sequence: CASSAQGSTGGTQYF.